This entry lists 30 T cell receptor beta chains sequenced from one sample in a study of control samples from healthy donors and cancer patients. Clones were read by immunoSEQ multiplex PCR, and TCRdb kept only the in-frame ones, dropping some. The table records roughly 55,000 clones, roughly 90% of them present only once. The source material was PBMCs. The receptors derive from a man aged 40-55 years with colorectal cancer.

V is TRBV2 and J is TRBJ1-3; D not resolved. Per the germline V gene, CDR1 is SNHLY and CDR2 is FYNNEI. The CDR3 has 13 residues. Trimming stripped 7 bases from V and 0 bases from J, with 7 bases between. The CDR3 here is CASMRDSGNTIYF. The CDR3 DNA reads TGTGCCAGCATGCGAGACTCTGGAAACACCATATATTTT.

V usage is TRBV6-5 and J usage is TRBJ2-1, with D maybe TRBD1 (5 bases). This CDR3 is 14 amino acids long. Per the germline V gene, CDR1 is MNHEY and CDR2 is SVGAGI. The V end was cut by 2 bases, the J end by 1 base, with 6 bases between. The CDR3 protein is CASSYRTSYNEQFF. DNA of the CDR3: TGTGCCAGCAGTTACCGGACATCCTACAATGAGCAGTTCTTC.

This chain joins TRBV7-8 and TRBJ2-1, with D perhaps TRBD2 (6 bases). This CDR3 is 15 amino acids long. Trimming shortened V by 0 bases and J by 9 bases, and 15 bases separated the two germline ends. Germline-derived CDR1 and CDR2 are SGHVS and FQNEAQ. CDR3 sequence: CASSLAMGTGGEQFF. The CDR3, as DNA: TGTGCCAGCAGCTTAGCGATGGGGACCGGGGGTGAGCAGTTCTTC.

Remarks on this clone: At one end, the junction sequence differs from germline, possibly due to a read error. The sample contains more than one DNA sequence encoding this CDR3. This sequence joins TRBV9 and TRBJ1-6, with 8 bases that match TRBD1. The germline gives CDR1 SGDLS, CDR2 YYNGEE. The CDR3 extends over 18 amino acids. DNA for the CDR3: TGTGCCAGCAGCGTCACAGGGGGGCCCTTCTCCTATAATTCACCCCTCCACTTC. Its translation: CASSVTGGPFSYNSPLHF.

This chain connects TRBV21-1 to TRBJ2-3; TRBD2 is the table's D call, not checked against the DNA. TRBV21-1 is termed a pseudogene. The length of the CDR3 is 17 residues. The CDR3 sequence is CASSSPGSSESTDTQYF. Written as DNA, the CDR3 is TGTGCCAGCAGCTCACCTGGGTCTAGCGAAAGCACAGATACGCAGTATTTT.

The chain combines TRBV12-3 or TRBV12-4 with TRBJ1-2; D unclear. The CDR3 consists of 12 residues. Trimming shortened V by 5 bases and J by 8 bases, and 12 bases separated the two germline ends. The CDR3 sequence: CASSPELQGYTF. CDR3 nucleotide sequence: TGTGCCAGCAGTCCAGAGTTGCAAGGCTACACCTTC.

This chain connects TRBV6-5 to TRBJ1-5; D is undetermined. The germline V gene encodes CDR1 MNHEY and CDR2 SVGAGI. The CDR3 sequence is 14 residues long. Trimming left V 2 bases short and J 3 bases short, with 8 bases between. In DNA form, the CDR3 reads TGTGCCAGCAGTTACCGGGGATACAATCAGCCCCAGCATTTT. Translation gives CASSYRGYNQPQHF.

The chain joins TRBV13 to TRBJ1-2; 7 nucleotides line up with TRBD1. The CDR3 length is 14 residues. The V gene end was trimmed by 4 bases and the J gene end by 5 bases; junction bases not matched to a gene: 7. The V gene's germline CDR1 is PRHDT and CDR2 FYEKMQ (reference sequence). CDR3 amino acids: CASSSLTGRYGYTF. The DNA of the CDR3 is TGTGCCAGCAGCTCTTTGACAGGGAGGTATGGCTACACCTTC.

This clone appeared a single time. This chain joins TRBV7-9 and TRBJ1-2; a possible D gene is TRBD1 (6 bases). This CDR3 has 13 amino acids. The V gene lost 5 bases and the J gene lost 10 bases, with 17 bases spanning the gap. Germline CDR1 SEHNR, CDR2 FQNEAQ (reference sequence). The CDR3 loop reads CASSPQGLSFYTF. CDR3 nucleotide sequence: TGTGCCAGCAGCCCACAGGGTTTAAGTTTCTACACCTTC.

This chain uses TRBV5-1 with TRBJ2-7, with 8 bases matching TRBD1. Germline CDR1 SGHRS, CDR2 YFSETQ. This CDR3 comprises 15 residues. J gave up 4 bases and V 0 bases, and 6 bases lay outside the gene matches. CDR3 sequence reads: CASSLGPGGIYEQYF. In DNA form, the CDR3 reads TGCGCCAGCAGCTTGGGGCCAGGGGGCATTTACGAGCAGTACTTC.

In the case of this clone: At one end, the junction sequence differs from germline, possibly due to a read error. The chain employs TRBV30 and TRBJ1-2, with TRBD1 matching over 7 bases. The CDR3 runs 13 residues. Germline V gives CDR1 GTSNPN, CDR2 SVGIG (reference sequence). The CDR3, as DNA: TGTGCCCGGAGGGGACAGCCAGGCGGTGGCTACACCTTC. Encoded protein: CARRGQPGGGYTF.

The chain has TRBV7-2 and TRBJ2-2; D unclear. With 5 bases removed from V and 1 base from J, the gap between germline ends came to 11 bases. The CDR3 runs to 15 residues. Germline V lookup: CDR1 SGHTA, CDR2 FQGNSA. For the CDR3, the DNA is TGTGCCAGCAGCCCTACGACCCAGAACACCGGGGAGCTGTTTTTT. Translating it yields CASSPTTQNTGELFF.

The chain is built from TRBV30 and TRBJ2-2, with 11 bases fitting TRBD1. From germline, CDR1 is GTSNPN and CDR2 SVGIG (reference sequence). The trim removed 2 bases at V and 4 bases at J, leaving 6 bases unmatched. The CDR3 has 16 residues. CDR3 residues: CAWSKAGTGGTGELFF. The CDR3 bases are TGTGCCTGGAGTAAAGCCGGGACAGGGGGCACCGGGGAGCTGTTTTTT.

The chain carries TRBV7-3 and TRBJ2-5; D remains ambiguous. V was pared by 5 bases and J by 1 base, with 11 bases between. The CDR3 runs to 14 residues. Germline V gene data show CDR1 as SGHTA and CDR2 as FQGTGA. CDR3 loop: CASSRHGSQETQYF. CDR3 DNA sequence: TGTGCCAGCAGCCGACATGGTAGCCAAGAGACCCAGTACTTC.

The gene calls are TRBV18 and TRBJ1-2; possibly TRBD1 for D (5 bases). The CDR3 has 15 amino acids. V dropped 3 bases and J dropped 4 bases, with 15 bases sitting between them. The V gene's germline CDR1 is KGHSH and CDR2 LQKENI. The CDR3 DNA follows: TGTGCCAGCTCACCGTCGGGTGGGGCAGGCTATGGCTACACCTTC. Translating it yields CASSPSGGAGYGYTF.

CDR3 bases: TGTGCCTGGAGTGGTCCCGGGGTCGCCCCTAATTCACCCCTCCACTTT. This encodes CAWSGPGVAPNSPLHF. This chain joins TRBV30 and TRBJ1-6; D unclear. This CDR3 has 16 amino acids. V was trimmed by 1 base and J by 6 bases, leaving 16 bases between them. Germline CDR1 is GTSNPN and CDR2 is SVGIG (reference sequence).

This clone was seen a single time. The chain uses TRBV6-5 and TRBJ1-2; maybe TRBD1 (5 bases). This CDR3 has 15 residues. CDR1 is MNHEY and CDR2 is SVGAGI in the germline V gene. The V and J ends lost 6 bases and 4 bases respectively, with 18 bases between them. The CDR3 DNA is TGTGCCAGCAGGGCGGTGGGGCAGACACTCTATGGCTACACCTTC. Translation gives CASRAVGQTLYGYTF.

The chain links TRBV7-3 to TRBJ1-1; a weak D match, TRBD1 (6 bases). Germline CDR1 and CDR2: SGHTA and FQGTGA. Trimming cost V 0 bases and J 5 bases, with 7 bases left between them. The length of the CDR3 is 13 residues. The CDR3 loop reads CASSLTGTTEAFF. The CDR3 bases are TGTGCCAGCAGCTTAACCGGGACAACTGAAGCTTTCTTT.

The sample holds one count of this clone. This CDR3 is CASSPAGGTGYTF. In DNA form, the CDR3 reads TGTGCCAGCTCACCAGCGGGGGGTACCGGCTACACCTTC. This rearrangement joins TRBV18 to TRBJ1-2; D may be TRBD1 (5 bases). Germline V gene lookup returns CDR1 KGHSH and CDR2 LQKENI. Trimming left V 2 bases short and J 8 bases short, with 12 bases between. CDR3 length: 13 residues.

This clone has more than one count but fewer than ten. This chain connects TRBV2 to TRBJ1-2; 8 bases agree with TRBD1. CDR3 length: 13 residues. Trimming cost V 8 bases and J 7 bases; bases outside gene matches: 9. The germline CDR1 and CDR2 sequences are SNHLY and FYNNEI. CDR3 amino acids: CASQGTGEIGYTF. The CDR3 DNA reads TGTGCCAGCCAAGGGACAGGAGAAATTGGCTACACCTTC.

V usage is TRBV6-5 and J usage is TRBJ1-3; unclear D gene. CDR3 length: 13 amino acids. Germline V gene data show CDR1 as MNHEY and CDR2 as SVGAGI. V was clipped by 8 bases and J by 3 bases, with 11 bases between them. CDR3 sequence: CASHTGGGNTIYF. CDR3 nucleotide sequence: TGTGCCAGCCACACTGGTGGTGGAAACACCATATATTTT.

CDR3 in DNA: TGCGCCAGCAGTCCCGCAGACAGGGGGTACTCGAACACTGAAGCTTTCTTT. Translation: CASSPADRGYSNTEAFF. J is TRBJ1-1 and V is TRBV10-2; 9 nucleotides align to TRBD1. With 5 bases clipped from V and 1 base from J, the junction kept 11 bases outside the gene matches. Germline V gene sequence: CDR1 WSHSY, CDR2 SAAADI. The CDR3 totals 17 residues.

The chain employs TRBV2 and TRBJ1-5; no clear D. CDR3 size: 15 residues. V was trimmed by 4 bases and J by 6 bases, leaving 16 bases between them. Germline values: CDR1 SNHLY, CDR2 FYNNEI. The CDR3, as DNA: TGTGCCAGCAGTGGGAGGAAAGGTGTCAGTCAGCCCCAGCATTTT. This translates into CASSGRKGVSQPQHF.

This chain joins TRBV11-3 and TRBJ2-3; D not resolved. Per the germline V gene, CDR1 is SGHNT and CDR2 is YENEEA. The CDR3 covers 14 residues. Trimming took off 5 bases at V and 0 bases at J, with 9 bases between the two ends. CDR3 nucleotide sequence: TGTGCCAGCAGCCCCGCGGTTAGCACAGATACGCAGTATTTT. This gives the protein CASSPAVSTDTQYF.

The chain uses TRBV11-3 and TRBJ1-1, with D perhaps TRBD1 (6 bases). The CDR3 spans 12 residues. V was shortened by 6 bases and J by 10 bases, with 15 bases between the two germline ends. CDR1 and CDR2 from the germline V gene are SGHNT and YENEEA. CDR3 nucleotides: TGTGCCAGCAGTGACAGGTCCCTCGGAGCTTTCTTT. It yields the protein CASSDRSLGAFF.

The chain joins TRBV30 to TRBJ2-3; a possible D gene is TRBD2 (5 bases). This CDR3 has 11 residues. Germline CDR1 GTSNPN, CDR2 SVGIG (reference sequence). Trimming cost V 3 bases and J 9 bases, with 10 bases left between them. The CDR3 reads CAWSPGETQYF. In DNA, the CDR3 is TGTGCCTGGAGCCCCGGGGAGACGCAGTATTTT. The entire variable domain, with the rest obtained from reference TRBV30 and TRBJ2-3, is as follows: SQTIHQWPATLVQPVGSPLSLECTVEGTSNPNLYWYRQAAGRGLQLLFYSVGIGQISSEVPQNLSASRPQDRQFILSSKKLLLSDSGFYLCAWSPGETQYFGPGTRLTVL.

The chain joins TRBV6-6 to TRBJ1-1; D is uncertain. The CDR3 runs to 11 residues. Germline V gives CDR1 MNHNY, CDR2 SVGAGI (reference sequence). V was cut by 8 bases and J by 1 base, with 5 bases left in between. The CDR3, as DNA: TGTGCCAGCCTAGAGAACACTGAAGCTTTCTTT. Its translation is CASLENTEAFF.

The chain is built from TRBV3-1 (or the pseudogene TRBV3-2) and TRBJ1-6; D unresolved. With 3 bases removed from V and 10 bases from J, the gap between germline ends came to 10 bases. Germline V lookup: CDR1 LGHDT, CDR2 YNNKEL (reference sequence). The CDR3 extends over 13 amino acids. The DNA of the CDR3 is TGTGCCAGCAGCCAGGCCTCGGCGTCACCCCTCCACTTT. This sequence encodes CASSQASASPLHF.

The chain is built from TRBV6-5 and TRBJ2-7; TRBD2 aligns across 11 bases. The germline gives CDR1 MNHEY, CDR2 SVGAGI. CDR3 length: 15 residues. V lost 6 bases and J lost 7; bases outside the gene matches: 11. CDR3 DNA: TGTGCCAGCAGGAGCGTAGCGGGGGGGTCCCTGGAGCAGTACTTC. This codes for CASRSVAGGSLEQYF.

The chain employs TRBV7-6 and TRBJ2-2, with unresolved D. The CDR3 spans 13 residues. V was pared by 5 bases and J by 6 bases, with 10 bases between. Germline V CDR1 and CDR2: SGHVS, FNYEAQ. The CDR3 protein is CASSRSVAGELFF. Written as DNA, the CDR3 is TGTGCCAGCAGCCGATCCGTTGCCGGGGAGCTGTTTTTT.